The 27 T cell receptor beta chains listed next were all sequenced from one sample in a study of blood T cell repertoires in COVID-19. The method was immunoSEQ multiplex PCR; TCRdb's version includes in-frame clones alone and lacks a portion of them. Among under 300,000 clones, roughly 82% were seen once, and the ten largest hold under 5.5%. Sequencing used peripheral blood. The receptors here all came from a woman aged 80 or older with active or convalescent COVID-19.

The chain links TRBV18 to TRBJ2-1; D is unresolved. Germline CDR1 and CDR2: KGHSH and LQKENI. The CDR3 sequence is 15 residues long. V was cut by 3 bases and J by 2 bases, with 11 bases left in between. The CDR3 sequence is CASSPSSATYNEQFF. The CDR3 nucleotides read TGTGCCAGCTCACCCTCAAGCGCAACCTACAATGAGCAGTTCTTC.

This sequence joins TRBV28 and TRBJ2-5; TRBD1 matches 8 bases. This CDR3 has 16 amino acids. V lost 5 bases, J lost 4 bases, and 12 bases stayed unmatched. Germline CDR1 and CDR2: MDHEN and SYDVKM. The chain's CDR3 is CASSQGALRGRETQYF. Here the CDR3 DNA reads TGTGCCAGCAGTCAAGGGGCCCTCAGGGGGCGAGAGACCCAGTACTTC.

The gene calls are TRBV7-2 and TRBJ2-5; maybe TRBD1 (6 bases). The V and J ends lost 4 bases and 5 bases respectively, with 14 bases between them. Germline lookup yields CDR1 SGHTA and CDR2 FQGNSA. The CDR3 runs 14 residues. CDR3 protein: CASSSSRGGETQYF. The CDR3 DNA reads TGTGCCAGCAGCTCCTCCAGGGGTGGGGAGACCCAGTACTTC.

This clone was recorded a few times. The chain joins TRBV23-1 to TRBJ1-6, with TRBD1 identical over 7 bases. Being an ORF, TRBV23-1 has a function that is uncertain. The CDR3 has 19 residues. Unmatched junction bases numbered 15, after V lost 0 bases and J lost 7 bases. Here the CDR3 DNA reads TGCGCCAGCAGTCAATCAGGTTCAGGGGGGAGTACGGGGAATTCACCCCTCCACTTT. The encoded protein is CASSQSGSGGSTGNSPLHF.

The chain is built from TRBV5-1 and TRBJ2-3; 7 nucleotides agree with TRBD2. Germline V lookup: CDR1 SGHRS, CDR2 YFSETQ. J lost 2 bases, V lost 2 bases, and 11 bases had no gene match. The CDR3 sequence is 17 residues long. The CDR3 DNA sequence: TGCGCCAGCAGCTTTCGGGGCGGGACTACTTACACAGATACGCAGTATTTT. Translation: CASSFRGGTTYTDTQYF.

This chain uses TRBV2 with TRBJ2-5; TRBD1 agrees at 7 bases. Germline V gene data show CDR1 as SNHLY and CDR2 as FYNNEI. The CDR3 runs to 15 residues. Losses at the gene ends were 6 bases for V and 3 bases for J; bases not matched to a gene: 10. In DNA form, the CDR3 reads TGTGCCAGCAGCCGGGACAGTAGTTACGAAGAGACCCAGTACTTC. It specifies CASSRDSSYEETQYF.

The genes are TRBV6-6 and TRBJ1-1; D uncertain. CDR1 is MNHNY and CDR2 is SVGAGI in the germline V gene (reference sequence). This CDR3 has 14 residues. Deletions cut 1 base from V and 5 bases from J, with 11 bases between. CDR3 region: CASSYLKGVTEAFF. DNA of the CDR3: TGTGCCAGCAGTTACTTAAAAGGAGTGACTGAAGCTTTCTTT.

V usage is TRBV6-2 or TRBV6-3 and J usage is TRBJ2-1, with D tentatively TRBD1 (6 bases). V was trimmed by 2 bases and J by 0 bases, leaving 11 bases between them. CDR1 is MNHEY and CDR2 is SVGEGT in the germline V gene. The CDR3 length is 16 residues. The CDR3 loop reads CASSYRPGHSYNEQFF. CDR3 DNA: TGTGCCAGCAGTTACAGGCCGGGACACTCCTACAATGAGCAGTTCTTC.

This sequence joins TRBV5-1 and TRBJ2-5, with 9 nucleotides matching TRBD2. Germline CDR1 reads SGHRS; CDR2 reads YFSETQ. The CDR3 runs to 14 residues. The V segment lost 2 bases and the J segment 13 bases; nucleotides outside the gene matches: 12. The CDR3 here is CASSLSSGASSGYF. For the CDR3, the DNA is TGCGCCAGCAGCTTATCTAGCGGGGCTTCTTCGGGGTACTTC.

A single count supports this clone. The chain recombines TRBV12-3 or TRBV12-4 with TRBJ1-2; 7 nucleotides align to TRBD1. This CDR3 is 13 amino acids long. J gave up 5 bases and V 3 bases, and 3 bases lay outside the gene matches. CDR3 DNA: TGTGCCAGCAGTTTGTCACAGGGGTATGGCTACACCTTC. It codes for CASSLSQGYGYTF.

As DNA, the CDR3 is TGTGCCAGCAGCTTGCCAAACAGGGGGCATGGCTACACCTTC. As protein: CASSLPNRGHGYTF. V gene TRBV5-4 combines with J gene TRBJ1-2, with 9 bases that match TRBD1. Per the germline V gene, CDR1 is SGHNT and CDR2 is YYREEE (reference sequence). V trimming: 1 base; J trimming: 6 bases; junction bases outside the gene matches: 4. The CDR3 totals 14 residues.

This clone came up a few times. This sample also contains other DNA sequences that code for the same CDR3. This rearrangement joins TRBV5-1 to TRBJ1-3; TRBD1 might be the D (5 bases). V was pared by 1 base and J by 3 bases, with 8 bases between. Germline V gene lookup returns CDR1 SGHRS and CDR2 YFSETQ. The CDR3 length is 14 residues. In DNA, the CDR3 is TGCGCCAGCAGCTTGACAGGATATGGAAACACCATATATTTT. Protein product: CASSLTGYGNTIYF.

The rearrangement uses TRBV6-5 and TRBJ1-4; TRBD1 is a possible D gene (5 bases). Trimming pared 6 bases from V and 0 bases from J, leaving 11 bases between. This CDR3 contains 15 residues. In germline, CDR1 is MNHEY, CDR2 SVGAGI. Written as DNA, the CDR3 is TGTGCCAGCAGGGTAGACAGAGCAACTAATGAAAAACTGTTTTTT. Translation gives CASRVDRATNEKLFF.

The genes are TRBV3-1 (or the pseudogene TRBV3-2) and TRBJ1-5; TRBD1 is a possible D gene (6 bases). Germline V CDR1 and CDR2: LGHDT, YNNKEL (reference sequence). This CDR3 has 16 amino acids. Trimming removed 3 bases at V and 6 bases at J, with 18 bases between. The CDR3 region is CASSQDSGGAGQPQHF. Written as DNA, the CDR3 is TGTGCCAGCAGCCAGGATTCGGGGGGCGCGGGTCAGCCCCAGCATTTT.

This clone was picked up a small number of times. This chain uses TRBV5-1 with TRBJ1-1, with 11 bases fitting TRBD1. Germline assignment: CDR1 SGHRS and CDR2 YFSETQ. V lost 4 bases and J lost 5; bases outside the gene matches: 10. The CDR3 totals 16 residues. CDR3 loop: CASSPTGTGGETEAFF. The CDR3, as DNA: TGCGCCAGCAGCCCAACCGGGACAGGGGGTGAGACTGAAGCTTTCTTT.

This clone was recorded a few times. In DNA form, the CDR3 reads TGCGCCACCAGGGAGAGCCCGACTAGCACAGATACGCAGTATTTT. It specifies CATRESPTSTDTQYF. V gene TRBV10-2 combines with J gene TRBJ2-3; D may match TRBD1 or TRBD2 (5 bases each). The CDR3 runs 15 residues. The V and J ends lost 10 bases and 0 bases respectively, with 17 bases between them. Germline-derived CDR1 and CDR2 are WSHSY and SAAADI.

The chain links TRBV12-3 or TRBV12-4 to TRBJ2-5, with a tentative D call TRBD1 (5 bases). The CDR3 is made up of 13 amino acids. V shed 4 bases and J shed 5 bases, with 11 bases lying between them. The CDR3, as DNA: TGTGCCAGCAGTTCTCTGACAGTCGAGACCCAGTACTTC. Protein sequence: CASSSLTVETQYF.

The CDR3 region has the DNA TGTGCCAGCAGTAGAGGTGGGGGGAGGAATTCACCCCTCCACTTT. Residues: CASSRGGGRNSPLHF. The chain recombines TRBV6-6 with TRBJ1-6, with a tentative D call TRBD1 (5 bases). The V end lost 5 bases, the J end lost 7 bases, and 15 bases lay between the germline ends. Per the germline V gene, CDR1 is MNHNY and CDR2 is SVGAGI (reference sequence). This CDR3 is built from 15 residues.

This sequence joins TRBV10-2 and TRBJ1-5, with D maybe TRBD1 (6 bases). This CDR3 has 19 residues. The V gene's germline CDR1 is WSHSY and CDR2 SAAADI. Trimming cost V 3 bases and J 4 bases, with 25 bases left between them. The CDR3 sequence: CASSDSGLVWQGRNQPQHF. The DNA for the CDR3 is TGCGCCAGCAGTGATAGTGGACTCGTGTGGCAGGGGAGAAATCAGCCCCAGCATTTT.

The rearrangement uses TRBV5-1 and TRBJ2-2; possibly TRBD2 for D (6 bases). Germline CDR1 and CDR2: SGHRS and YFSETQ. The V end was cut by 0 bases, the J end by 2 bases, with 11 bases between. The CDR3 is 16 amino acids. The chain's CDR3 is CASSLDPAGNTGELFF. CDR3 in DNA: TGCGCCAGCAGCTTGGATCCTGCGGGAAACACCGGGGAGCTGTTTTTT.

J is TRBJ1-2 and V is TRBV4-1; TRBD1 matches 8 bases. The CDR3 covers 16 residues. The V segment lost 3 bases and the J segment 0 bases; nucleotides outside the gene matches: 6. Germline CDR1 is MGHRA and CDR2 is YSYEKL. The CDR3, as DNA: TGCGCCAGCAGCCATGGAAGGGACAGGACTAACTATGGCTACACCTTC. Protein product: CASSHGRDRTNYGYTF.

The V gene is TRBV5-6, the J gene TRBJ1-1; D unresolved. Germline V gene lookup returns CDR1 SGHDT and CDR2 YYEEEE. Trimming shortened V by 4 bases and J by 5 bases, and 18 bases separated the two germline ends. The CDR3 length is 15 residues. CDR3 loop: CASSAVLRGWTEAFF. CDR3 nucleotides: TGTGCCAGCAGCGCCGTTTTACGGGGATGGACTGAAGCTTTCTTT. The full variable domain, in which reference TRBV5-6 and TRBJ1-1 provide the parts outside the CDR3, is DAGVTQSPTHLIKTRGQQVTLRCSPKSGHDTVSWYQQALGQGPQFIFQYYEEEERQRGNFPDRFSGHQFPNYSSELNVNALLLGDSALYLCASSAVLRGWTEAFFGQGTRLTVV.

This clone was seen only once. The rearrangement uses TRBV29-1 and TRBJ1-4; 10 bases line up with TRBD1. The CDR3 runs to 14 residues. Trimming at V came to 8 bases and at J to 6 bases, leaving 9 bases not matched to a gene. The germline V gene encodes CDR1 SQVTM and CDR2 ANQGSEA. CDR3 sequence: CSCSLGTGDEKLFF. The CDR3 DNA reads TGCAGCTGCTCGCTCGGGACAGGGGATGAAAAACTGTTTTTT.

The CDR3 protein is CASSELTGGSPLHF. CDR3 coding DNA: TGTGCCAGCAGTGAATTAACGGGTGGGTCACCCCTCCACTTT. The gene calls are TRBV6-1 and TRBJ1-6; the D is unclear. The CDR3 length is 14 residues. V was pared by 2 bases and J by 10 bases, with 12 bases between. CDR1 is MNHNS, CDR2 SASEGT, per germline.

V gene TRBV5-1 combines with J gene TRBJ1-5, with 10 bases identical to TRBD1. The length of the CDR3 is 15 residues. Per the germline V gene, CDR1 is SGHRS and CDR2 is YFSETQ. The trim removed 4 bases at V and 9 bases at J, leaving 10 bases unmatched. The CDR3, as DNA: TGCGCCAGCAGCCCCGGGACAGGGGAGGGTCGGCCCCAGCATTTT. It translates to CASSPGTGEGRPQHF. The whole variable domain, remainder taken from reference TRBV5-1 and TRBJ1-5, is KAGVTQTPRYLIKTRGQQVTLSCSPISGHRSVSWYQQTPGQGLQFLFEYFSETQRNKGNFPGRFSGRQFSNSRSEMNVSTLELGDSALYLCASSPGTGEGRPQHFGDGTRLSIL.

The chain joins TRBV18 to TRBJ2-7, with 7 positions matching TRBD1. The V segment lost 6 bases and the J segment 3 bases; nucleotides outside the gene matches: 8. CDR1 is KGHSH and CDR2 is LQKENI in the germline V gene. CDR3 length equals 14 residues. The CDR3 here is CASSPGTAFYEQYF. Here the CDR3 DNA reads TGTGCCAGCTCTCCCGGGACAGCCTTCTACGAGCAGTACTTC.

The CDR3 DNA is TGTGCCAGCAGCGGACTCAACAGGGGGCTTAGCACCGGGGAGCTGTTTTTT. This gives the protein CASSGLNRGLSTGELFF. The chain uses TRBV5-4 and TRBJ2-2; TRBD1 aligns across 9 bases. Germline V gene sequence: CDR1 SGHNT, CDR2 YYREEE (reference sequence). This CDR3 spans 17 amino acids. With V trimmed by 4 bases and J by 4 bases, 11 bases remained unmatched.